This T cell receptor (beta chain) was observed in a study of cytomegalovirus exposure and HLA in healthy donors. Study overall: A previous analysis identified approximately 110 million unique TCR beta sequences derived from 180 million or so T cells.

General study results and limits: Follow-up analysis later connected one missense variant in DCLRE1C with trimming of TCR beta V- and J-genes. TCR sequences were mostly rare, though some public TCRs occurred in many donors.

Concerning this clone itself: Its specificity is unknown.

Primers for the PCR totalled 60 Vbeta and 13 Jbeta. Profiled with immunoSEQ multiplex PCR; TCRdb holds only in-frame clones, not every one. The sample contains under 200,000 clones, over 70% of which appear only once. Germline loops: CDR1 SQVTM, CDR2 ANQGSEA. V lost 1 base to trimming and J lost 8 bases, with 11 bases between them. CDR3 size: 12 residues. The chain combines TRBV29-1 with TRBJ1-1; D possibly corresponds to TRBD1 (6 bases). The TCR originated in a male donor in good health and CMV-seropositive. The sequenced material came from PBMCs. CDR3 DNA: TGCAGCGTTGAAGGGGGAAGGGGGGAAGCTTTCTTT. It is translated as CSVEGGRGEAFF.